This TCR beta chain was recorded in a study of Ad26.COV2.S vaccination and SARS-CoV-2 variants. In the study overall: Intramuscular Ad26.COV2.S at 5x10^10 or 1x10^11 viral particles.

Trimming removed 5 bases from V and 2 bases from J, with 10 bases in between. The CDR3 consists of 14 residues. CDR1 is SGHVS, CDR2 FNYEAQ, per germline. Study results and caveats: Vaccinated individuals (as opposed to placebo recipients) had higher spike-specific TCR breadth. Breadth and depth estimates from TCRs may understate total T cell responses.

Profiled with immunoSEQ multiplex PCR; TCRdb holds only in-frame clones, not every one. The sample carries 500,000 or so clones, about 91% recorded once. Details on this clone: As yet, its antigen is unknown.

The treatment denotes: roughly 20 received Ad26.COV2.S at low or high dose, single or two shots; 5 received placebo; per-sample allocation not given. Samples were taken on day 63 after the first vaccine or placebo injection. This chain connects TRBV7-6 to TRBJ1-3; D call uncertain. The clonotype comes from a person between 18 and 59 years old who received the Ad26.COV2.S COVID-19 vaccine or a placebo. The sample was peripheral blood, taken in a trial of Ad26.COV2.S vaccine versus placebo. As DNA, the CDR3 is TGTGCCAGCAGCCCCTCCCATACTGGAAACACCATATATTTT. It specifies CASSPSHTGNTIYF.